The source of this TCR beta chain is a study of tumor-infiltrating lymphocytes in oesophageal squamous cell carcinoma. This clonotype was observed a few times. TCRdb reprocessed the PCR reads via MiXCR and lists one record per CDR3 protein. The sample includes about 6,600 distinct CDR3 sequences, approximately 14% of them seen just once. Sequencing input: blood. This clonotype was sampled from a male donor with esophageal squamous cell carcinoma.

CDR3 nucleotide sequence: TGTGCCAGCAGCTCGACAGGCGAAAATGGCTACACCTTC. This encodes CASSSTGENGYTF. V usage is TRBV5-4 and J usage is TRBJ1-2, with D possibly being TRBD1 (6 bases). V was pared by 3 bases and J by 6 bases, with 12 bases between. The CDR3 is 13 amino acids. Germline CDR1 reads SGHNT; CDR2 reads YYREEE (reference sequence).